The text below deals with one T cell receptor beta chain. Antigen unknown. The data derive from a study of response to subunit inactivated influenza vaccine. TCRdb re-derived calls from the RT-PCR reads in MiXCR, one entry per CDR3 protein. Of some 190,000 distinct CDR3 sequences listed, around an eighth are singletons. The CDR3 is made up of 17 amino acids. Germline V lookup: CDR1 LGHNA, CDR2 YSLEER. The ends lost 3 bases at V and 0 bases at J; junction bases unmatched: 5. Study-level findings and limits: Each seasonal influenza vaccination recruits few new T cells, the authors suggested.

The chain links TRBV4-3 to TRBJ2-6; 7 nucleotides agree with TRBD1. This sequence originates from a man aged 45-60 years who received an inactivated influenza vaccine. Here the sequenced sample was CD8+ T cells sorted from PBMCs, taken 5 days after vaccination. This CDR3 is CASSQRTGDSGANVLTF. Written as DNA, the CDR3 is TGCGCCAGCAGCCAGAGAACAGGGGACTCTGGGGCCAACGTCCTGACTTTC.